The 18 T cell receptor beta chains presented below share a single source sample, sequenced in a study of blood T cell repertoires in COVID-19. Using immunoSEQ multiplex PCR, the repertoire was profiled, and TCRdb retains in-frame clones only, with some absent. The sample holds around 200,000 clones, around 87% seen once. The specimen sequenced was peripheral blood. These receptors all come from a woman older than 75 in a cohort sampled during active or convalescent COVID-19.

The chain uses TRBV5-1 and TRBJ2-2, with 10 bases lining up with TRBD2. The CDR3 runs to 14 residues. V was pared by 4 bases and J by 5 bases, with 2 bases of the junction left unmatched. Germline CDR1 SGHRS, CDR2 YFSETQ. The CDR3 sequence: CASSLAGETGELFF. Here the CDR3 DNA reads TGCGCCAGCAGCCTAGCGGGAGAGACCGGGGAGCTGTTTTTT.

The chain joins TRBV28 to TRBJ1-4; 10 bases map to TRBD1. With V trimmed by 2 bases and J by 3 bases, 3 bases remained unmatched. The germline gives CDR1 MDHEN, CDR2 SYDVKM. CDR3 length: 16 residues. The CDR3 coding sequence is TGTGCCAGCAGTTTACGAGGGACAGGGGCTAATGAAAAACTGTTTTTT. It yields the protein CASSLRGTGANEKLFF.

The V gene is TRBV4-3, the J gene TRBJ2-5; 8 nucleotides align to TRBD1. The V and J ends lost 4 bases and 2 bases, in that order; junction bases with no gene match: 6. This CDR3 spans 15 amino acids. The germline V gene encodes CDR1 LGHNA and CDR2 YSLEER. CDR3 DNA sequence: TGCGCCAGCAGCCCAGGCTGGACAGGGCAAGAGACCCAGTACTTC. Encoded protein: CASSPGWTGQETQYF.

In this sample, this clone turned up a few times. The CDR3 DNA reads as TGCAGTGCAGGGGGTAATTCACCCCTCCACTTT. Amino acids: CSAGGNSPLHF. This sequence joins TRBV20-1 and TRBJ1-6, with a weak D call TRBD1 (6 bases). The CDR3 consists of 11 residues. Germline V gives CDR1 DFQATT, CDR2 SNEGSKA (reference sequence). Trimming left V 6 bases short and J 6 bases short, with 6 bases between.

The rearrangement uses TRBV6-5 and TRBJ1-5; the D gene is possibly TRBD1 (6 bases). The CDR3 contains 15 residues. Deletions cut 8 bases from V and 2 bases from J, with 16 bases between. The germline V gene encodes CDR1 MNHEY and CDR2 SVGAGI. CDR3 protein: CASRGLTGGNQPQHF. In nucleotides, the CDR3 is TGTGCCAGCCGCGGTCTGACAGGAGGCAATCAGCCCCAGCATTTT.

The chain uses TRBV6-6 and TRBJ1-1; a weak D match, TRBD1 (6 bases). CDR3 size: 14 residues. With 2 bases removed from V and 1 base from J, the gap between germline ends came to 8 bases. CDR1 and CDR2 from the germline V gene are MNHNY and SVGAGI (reference sequence). The chain's CDR3 is CASSYGGENTEAFF. For the CDR3, the DNA is TGTGCCAGCAGTTACGGGGGCGAGAACACTGAAGCTTTCTTT.

The chain couples TRBV5-1 to TRBJ2-5; 11 bases match TRBD2. Germline assignment: CDR1 SGHRS and CDR2 YFSETQ. J gave up 4 bases and V 0 bases, and 11 bases lay outside the gene matches. CDR3 size: 18 residues. CDR3 DNA: TGCGCCAGCAGCTTGGCGGTTACACTAGCGGGAGACGGAGAGACCCAGTACTTC. Translated, it gives CASSLAVTLAGDGETQYF.

A remark on this clone: Within the sample, other DNA sequences also encode this same CDR3. The chain joins TRBV18 to TRBJ1-6; TRBD1 is a possible D gene (6 bases). The germline V gene encodes CDR1 KGHSH and CDR2 LQKENI. V gave up 2 bases and J gave up 7 bases, with 9 bases separating them. The CDR3 sequence is 14 residues long. The CDR3 region has the DNA TGTGCCAGCTCACCAGGGGGGGCCAATTCACCCCTCCACTTT. Protein sequence: CASSPGGANSPLHF.

CDR3 nucleotide sequence: TGTGCCAGCAGCTGGGACTCTTCCACAGATACGCAGTATTTT. It translates to CASSWDSSTDTQYF. This rearrangement joins TRBV11-2 to TRBJ2-3; the D gene is possibly TRBD2 (6 bases). CDR1 SGHAT and CDR2 FQNNGV come from the germline V gene. V lost 4 bases, J lost 2 bases, and 10 bases lay in between. This CDR3 region has 14 residues.

This chain connects TRBV28 to TRBJ1-6; D perhaps matches TRBD1 (5 bases). V was shortened by 5 bases and J by 7 bases, with 12 bases between the two germline ends. The CDR3 has 14 amino acids. CDR1 is MDHEN, CDR2 SYDVKM, per germline. CDR3 coding DNA: TGTGCCAGCAGTCTTGACAGAGTCAATTCACCCCTCCACTTT. Its protein product is CASSLDRVNSPLHF.

About this clone: A far larger clone is one nucleotide away, so this likely arose from a read error. The chain links TRBV2 to TRBJ2-7; weak D call: TRBD1 (5 bases). The ends were cut back, 2 bases at V and 5 bases at J, with 7 bases in the middle. This CDR3 contains 12 residues. Germline values: CDR1 SNHLY, CDR2 FYNNEI. For the CDR3, the DNA is TGTGCCAGCAGTGAACAGGGCCACGAGCAGTACTTC. Translation: CASSEQGHEQYF. The full variable domain, with the rest looked up from reference TRBV2 and TRBJ2-7, is EPEVTQTPSHQVTQMGQEVILRCVPISNHLYFYWYRQILGQKVEFLVSFYNNEISEKSEIFDDQFSVERPDGSNFTLKIRSTKLEDSAMYFCASSEQGHEQYFGPGTRLTVT.

This clone was observed a single time. The chain has TRBV24-1 and TRBJ2-1; D gene unclear. Trimming cost V 9 bases and J 8 bases, with 16 bases left between them. The CDR3 has 13 amino acids. Germline lookup yields CDR1 KGHDR and CDR2 SFDVKD. The CDR3 coding sequence is TGTGCCACCTCATCCGCGGTGGCGGATGAGCAGTTCTTC. Translating it yields CATSSAVADEQFF.

The V call is TRBV7-2, the J call TRBJ1-5; D might be TRBD1 (5 bases). Trimming pared 0 bases from V and 6 bases from J, leaving 15 bases between. CDR3 length equals 16 residues. CDR1 and CDR2 (germline): SGHTA, FQGNSA. The CDR3 coding sequence is TGTGCCAGCAGCTTAGCTGGGCAGGGAGGGGTTCAGCCCCAGCATTTT. Its translation: CASSLAGQGGVQPQHF.

The J gene is TRBJ1-1, the V gene TRBV24-1, with D hard to call. Germline V gene data show CDR1 as KGHDR and CDR2 as SFDVKD. V was cut by 9 bases and J by 3 bases, with 10 bases left in between. The CDR3 sequence is 12 residues long. The CDR3 region has the DNA TGTGCCACCCAAAGCCCGGACACTGAAGCTTTCTTT. This codes for CATQSPDTEAFF.

The chain links TRBV18 to TRBJ1-3; no clear D gene. Trimming pared 3 bases from V and 4 bases from J, leaving 16 bases between. The CDR3 totals 16 residues. The germline V gene has CDR1 KGHSH and CDR2 LQKENI. The DNA of the CDR3 is TGTGCCAGCTCACCCGAATCCGCAATCGCGGGAAACACCATATATTTT. Encoded protein: CASSPESAIAGNTIYF. Looking up the rest from reference TRBV18 and TRBJ1-3 gives the full variable domain: NAGVMQNPRHLVRRRGQEARLRCSPMKGHSHVYWYRQLPEEGLKFMVYLQKENIIDESGMPKERFSAEFPKEGPSILRIQQVVRGDSAAYFCASSPESAIAGNTIYFGEGSWLTVV.

This clone has a handful of counts. This chain connects TRBV6-6 to TRBJ1-3; no clear D gene. The CDR3 contains 15 residues. V was pared by 0 bases and J by 1 base, with 7 bases between. CDR1 and CDR2 (germline): MNHNY, SVGAGI (reference sequence). DNA of the CDR3: TGTGCCAGCAGTTACTCAATCACATCTGGAAACACCATATATTTT. Amino acid sequence: CASSYSITSGNTIYF.

The V and J genes are TRBV11-3 and TRBJ2-5, with TRBD2 matching over 8 bases. V shed 5 bases, J shed 1 base, and the junction held 12 bases outside the gene matches. CDR1 SGHNT and CDR2 YENEEA come from the germline V gene. CDR3 size: 17 residues. The CDR3 sequence is CASSTGRASDSQETQYF. CDR3 nucleotides: TGTGCCAGCAGCACCGGGAGGGCTAGCGATTCCCAAGAGACCCAGTACTTC.

J is TRBJ2-5 and V is TRBV2, with TRBD2 matching over 14 bases. The CDR3 totals 18 residues. J was trimmed by 3 bases and V by 6 bases; bases with no gene match: 12. In germline, CDR1 is SNHLY, CDR2 FYNNEI. The CDR3 coding sequence is TGTGCCAGCAGCTCACCGGGACTAGCGGGAGTCCAGGAAGAGACCCAGTACTTC. It specifies CASSSPGLAGVQEETQYF.